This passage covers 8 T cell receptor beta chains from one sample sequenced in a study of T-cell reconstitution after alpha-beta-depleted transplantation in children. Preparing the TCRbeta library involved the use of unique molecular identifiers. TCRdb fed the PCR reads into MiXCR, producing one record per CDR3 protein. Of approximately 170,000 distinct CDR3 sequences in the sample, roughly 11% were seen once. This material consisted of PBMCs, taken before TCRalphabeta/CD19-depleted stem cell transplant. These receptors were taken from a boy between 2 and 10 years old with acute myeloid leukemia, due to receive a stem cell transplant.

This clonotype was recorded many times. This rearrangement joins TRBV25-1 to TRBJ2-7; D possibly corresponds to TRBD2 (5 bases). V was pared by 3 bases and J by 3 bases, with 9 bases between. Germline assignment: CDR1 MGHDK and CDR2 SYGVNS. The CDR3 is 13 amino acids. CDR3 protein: CASSDGVLYEQYV. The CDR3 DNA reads TGTGCCAGCAGTGACGGGGTCCTCTACGAGCAGTACGTC.

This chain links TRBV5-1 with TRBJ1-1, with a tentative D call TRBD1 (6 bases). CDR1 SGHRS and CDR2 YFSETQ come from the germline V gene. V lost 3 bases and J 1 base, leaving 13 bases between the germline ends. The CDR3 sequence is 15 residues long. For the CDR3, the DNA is TGCGCCAGCAGCTGGGGGGCAGGGGAGAACACTGAAGCTTTCTTT. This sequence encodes CASSWGAGENTEAFF. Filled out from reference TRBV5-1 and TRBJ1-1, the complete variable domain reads KAGVTQTPRYLIKTRGQQVTLSCSPISGHRSVSWYQQTPGQGLQFLFEYFSETQRNKGNFPGRFSGRQFSNSRSEMNVSTLELGDSALYLCASSWGAGENTEAFFGQGTRLTVV.

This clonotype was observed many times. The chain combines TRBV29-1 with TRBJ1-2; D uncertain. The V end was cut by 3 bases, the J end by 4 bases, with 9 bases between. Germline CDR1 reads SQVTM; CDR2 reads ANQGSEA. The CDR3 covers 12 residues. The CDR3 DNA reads TGCAGCGTTGACAGTTCCCTCTATGGCTACACCTTC. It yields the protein CSVDSSLYGYTF.

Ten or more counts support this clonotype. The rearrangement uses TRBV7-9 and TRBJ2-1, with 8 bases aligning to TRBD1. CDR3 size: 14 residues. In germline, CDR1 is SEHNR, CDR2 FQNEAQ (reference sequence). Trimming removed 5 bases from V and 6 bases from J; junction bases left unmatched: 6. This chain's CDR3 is CASSRTGWGNEQFF. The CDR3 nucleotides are TGTGCCAGCAGCCGGACAGGGTGGGGCAATGAGCAGTTCTTC.

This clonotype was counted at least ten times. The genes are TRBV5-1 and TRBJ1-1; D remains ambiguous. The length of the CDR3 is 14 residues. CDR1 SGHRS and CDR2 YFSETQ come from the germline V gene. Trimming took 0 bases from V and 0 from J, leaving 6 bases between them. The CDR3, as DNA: TGCGCCAGCAGCTTGGAGGTGTTGAACACTGAAGCTTTCTTT. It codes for CASSLEVLNTEAFF.

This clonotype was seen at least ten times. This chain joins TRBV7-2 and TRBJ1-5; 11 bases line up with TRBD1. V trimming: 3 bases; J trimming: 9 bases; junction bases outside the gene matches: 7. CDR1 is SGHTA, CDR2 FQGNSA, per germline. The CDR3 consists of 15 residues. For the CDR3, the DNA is TGTGCCAGCAGCTTGGGACAGGGGGGGGTAGGGCCCCAGCATTTT. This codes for CASSLGQGGVGPQHF.

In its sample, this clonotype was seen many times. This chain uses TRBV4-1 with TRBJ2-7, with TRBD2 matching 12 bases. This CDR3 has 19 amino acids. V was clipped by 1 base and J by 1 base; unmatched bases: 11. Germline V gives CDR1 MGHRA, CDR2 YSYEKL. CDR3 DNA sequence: TGCGCCAGCAGCCAAGCGACCGGACTAGCGGGACCAATTTCCTACGAGCAGTACTTC. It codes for CASSQATGLAGPISYEQYF.

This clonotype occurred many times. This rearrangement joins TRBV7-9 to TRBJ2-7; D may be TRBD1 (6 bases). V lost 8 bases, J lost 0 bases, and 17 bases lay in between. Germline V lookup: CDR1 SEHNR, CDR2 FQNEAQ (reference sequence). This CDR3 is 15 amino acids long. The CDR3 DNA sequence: TGTGCCAGCGGCGCGACAGGTGATAGCTCCTACGAGCAGTACGTC. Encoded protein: CASGATGDSSYEQYV.